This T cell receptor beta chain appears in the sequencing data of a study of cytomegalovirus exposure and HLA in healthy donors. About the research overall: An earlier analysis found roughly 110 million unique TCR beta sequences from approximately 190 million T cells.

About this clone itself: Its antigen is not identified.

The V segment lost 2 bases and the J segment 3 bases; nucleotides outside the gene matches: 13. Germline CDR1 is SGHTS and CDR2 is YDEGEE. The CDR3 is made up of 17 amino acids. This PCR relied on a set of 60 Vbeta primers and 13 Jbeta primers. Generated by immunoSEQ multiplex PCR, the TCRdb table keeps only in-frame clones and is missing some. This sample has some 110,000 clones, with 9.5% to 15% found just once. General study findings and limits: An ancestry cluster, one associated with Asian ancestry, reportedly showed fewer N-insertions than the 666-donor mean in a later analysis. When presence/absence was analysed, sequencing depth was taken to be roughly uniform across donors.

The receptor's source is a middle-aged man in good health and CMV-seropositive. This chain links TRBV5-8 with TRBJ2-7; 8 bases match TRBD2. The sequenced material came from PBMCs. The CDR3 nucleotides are TGTGCCAGCAGCTTTGCCTGGGGCCAAGCGGGAGTCTACGAGCAGTACTTC. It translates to CASSFAWGQAGVYEQYF.